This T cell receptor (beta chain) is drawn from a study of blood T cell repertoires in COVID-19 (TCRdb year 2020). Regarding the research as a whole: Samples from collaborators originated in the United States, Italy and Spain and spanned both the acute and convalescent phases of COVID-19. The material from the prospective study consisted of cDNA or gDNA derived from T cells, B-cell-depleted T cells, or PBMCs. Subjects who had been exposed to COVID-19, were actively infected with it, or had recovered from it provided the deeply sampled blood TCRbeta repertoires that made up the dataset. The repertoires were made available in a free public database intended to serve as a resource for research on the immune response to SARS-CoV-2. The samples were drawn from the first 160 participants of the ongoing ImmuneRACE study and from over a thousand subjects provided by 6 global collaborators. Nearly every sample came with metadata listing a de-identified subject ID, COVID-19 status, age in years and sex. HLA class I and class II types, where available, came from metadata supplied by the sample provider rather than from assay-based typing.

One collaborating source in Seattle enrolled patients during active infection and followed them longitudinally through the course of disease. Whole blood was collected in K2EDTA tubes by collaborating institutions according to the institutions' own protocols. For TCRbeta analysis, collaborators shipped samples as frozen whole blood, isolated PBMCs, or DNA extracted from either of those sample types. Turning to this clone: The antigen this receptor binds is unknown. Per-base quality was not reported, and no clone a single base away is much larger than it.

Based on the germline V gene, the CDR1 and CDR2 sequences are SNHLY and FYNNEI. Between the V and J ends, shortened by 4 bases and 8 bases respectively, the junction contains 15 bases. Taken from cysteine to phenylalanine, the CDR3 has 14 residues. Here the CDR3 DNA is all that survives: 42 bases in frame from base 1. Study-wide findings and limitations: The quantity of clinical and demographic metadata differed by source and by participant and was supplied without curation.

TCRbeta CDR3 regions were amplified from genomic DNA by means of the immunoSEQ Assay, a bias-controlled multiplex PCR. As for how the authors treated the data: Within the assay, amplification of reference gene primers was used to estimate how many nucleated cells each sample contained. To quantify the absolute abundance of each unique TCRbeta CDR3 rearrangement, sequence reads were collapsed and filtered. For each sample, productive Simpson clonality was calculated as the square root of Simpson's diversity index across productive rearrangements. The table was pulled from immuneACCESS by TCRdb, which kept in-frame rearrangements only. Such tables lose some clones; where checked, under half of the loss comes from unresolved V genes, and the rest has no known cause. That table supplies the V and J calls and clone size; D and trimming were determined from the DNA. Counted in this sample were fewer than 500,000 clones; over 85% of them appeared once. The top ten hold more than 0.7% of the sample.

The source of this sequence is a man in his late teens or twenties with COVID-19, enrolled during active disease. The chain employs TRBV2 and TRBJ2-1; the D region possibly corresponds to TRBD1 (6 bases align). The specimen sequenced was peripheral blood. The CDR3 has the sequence CASSGQGSTDEQFF. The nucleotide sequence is TGTGCCAGCAGTGGGCAGGGGAGTACGGATGAGCAGTTCTTC.